This T cell receptor beta chain was identified during a study of blood T cells in healthy people across ages. Concerning this clonotype: The antigen is unknown. A clone one base away is much larger, so this may be a read error.

The CDR3 runs 14 residues. Germline V lookup: CDR1 MDHEN, CDR2 SYDVKM. V lost 6 bases and J lost 8, with 14 bases in between. General observations from the study: While age rose, TCR beta diversity per million T cells dropped in a roughly linear way.

PCR was performed a second time for about 7 to 12 cycles using a sample-barcoded 5' primer and a J-beta primer mix. TCRdb redid the calling of the 5' RACE reads with MiXCR, one entry per CDR3 protein. The table lists about 840,000 distinct CDR3 sequences, approximately 32% of them singletons. This same sample was also taken into another study, of T cells of mothers and their children. That study reports: Donors were a few healthy Caucasian mothers and their six children. The whole RNA yield was converted to cDNA, approximately 1.6 ug per 15 ul.

The sequenced sample consisted of blood. The gene calls are TRBV28 and TRBJ1-6; D gene ambiguous. The sequence was obtained from a woman in her thirties or forties in good health. The CDR3 region is CASRFGPRDSPLHF. The CDR3 nucleotides read TGTGCCAGCAGGTTTGGGCCCCGGGATTCACCCCTCCACTTT.